Shown below are 5 T cell receptor beta chains from a single sample sequenced in a study of blood T cell repertoires in COVID-19. The assay was immunoSEQ multiplex PCR, and TCRdb's table has in-frame clones only and misses some. The sample consists of approximately 340,000 clones, around four fifths of them appearing once. Specimen: peripheral blood. The receptors shown here come from a man aged 25 to 40 with active or convalescent COVID-19.

The genes are TRBV15 and TRBJ2-7, with D possibly being TRBD2 (5 bases). From germline, CDR1 is LNHNV and CDR2 YYDKDF (reference sequence). This CDR3 spans 18 amino acids. V was cut by 5 bases and J by 5 bases, with 28 bases left in between. This chain's CDR3 is CATSPEVGYVGDRNEQYF. CDR3 DNA: TGTGCCACCAGCCCGGAGGTGGGTTACGTGGGCGACCGGAACGAGCAGTACTTC.

This clone came up many times. This chain connects TRBV5-1 to TRBJ2-7, with 7 bases aligning to TRBD2. This CDR3 region has 14 residues. Trimming at V came to 4 bases and at J to 6 bases, leaving 10 bases not matched to a gene. Germline V gene data show CDR1 as SGHRS and CDR2 as YFSETQ. CDR3 nucleotide sequence: TGCGCCAGCAGCATCGTCACCGGGGGGACCGAGCAGTACTTC. It codes for CASSIVTGGTEQYF.

This clone was observed a handful of times. This chain connects TRBV5-4 to TRBJ1-2; TRBD1 is a possible D gene (5 bases). Trimming took off 4 bases at V and 8 bases at J, with 18 bases between the two ends. CDR1 is SGHNT, CDR2 YYREEE, per germline (reference sequence). CDR3 length: 14 amino acids. CDR3 residues: CASSPSGEAWGYTF. CDR3 coding DNA: TGTGCCAGCAGCCCCTCGGGGGAAGCGTGGGGCTACACCTTC.

V gene TRBV4-3 combines with J gene TRBJ2-3, with 9 positions matching TRBD2. The CDR3 is 16 residues long. V lost 4 bases and J lost 2; bases outside the gene matches: 7. Germline values: CDR1 LGHNA, CDR2 YSLEER. The CDR3 reads CASSPRTSDITDTQYF. As DNA, the CDR3 is TGCGCCAGCAGCCCCCGGACTAGCGACATCACAGATACGCAGTATTTT.

The chain is built from TRBV9 and TRBJ2-5, with D possibly matching TRBD2 (6 bases). This CDR3 is built from 14 residues. Germline lookup yields CDR1 SGDLS and CDR2 YYNGEE. V shed 6 bases and J shed 2 bases, with 14 bases lying between them. Written as DNA, the CDR3 is TGTGCCAGCACGCGGGGCCTAGCTCAAGAGACCCAGTACTTC. This translates into CASTRGLAQETQYF.